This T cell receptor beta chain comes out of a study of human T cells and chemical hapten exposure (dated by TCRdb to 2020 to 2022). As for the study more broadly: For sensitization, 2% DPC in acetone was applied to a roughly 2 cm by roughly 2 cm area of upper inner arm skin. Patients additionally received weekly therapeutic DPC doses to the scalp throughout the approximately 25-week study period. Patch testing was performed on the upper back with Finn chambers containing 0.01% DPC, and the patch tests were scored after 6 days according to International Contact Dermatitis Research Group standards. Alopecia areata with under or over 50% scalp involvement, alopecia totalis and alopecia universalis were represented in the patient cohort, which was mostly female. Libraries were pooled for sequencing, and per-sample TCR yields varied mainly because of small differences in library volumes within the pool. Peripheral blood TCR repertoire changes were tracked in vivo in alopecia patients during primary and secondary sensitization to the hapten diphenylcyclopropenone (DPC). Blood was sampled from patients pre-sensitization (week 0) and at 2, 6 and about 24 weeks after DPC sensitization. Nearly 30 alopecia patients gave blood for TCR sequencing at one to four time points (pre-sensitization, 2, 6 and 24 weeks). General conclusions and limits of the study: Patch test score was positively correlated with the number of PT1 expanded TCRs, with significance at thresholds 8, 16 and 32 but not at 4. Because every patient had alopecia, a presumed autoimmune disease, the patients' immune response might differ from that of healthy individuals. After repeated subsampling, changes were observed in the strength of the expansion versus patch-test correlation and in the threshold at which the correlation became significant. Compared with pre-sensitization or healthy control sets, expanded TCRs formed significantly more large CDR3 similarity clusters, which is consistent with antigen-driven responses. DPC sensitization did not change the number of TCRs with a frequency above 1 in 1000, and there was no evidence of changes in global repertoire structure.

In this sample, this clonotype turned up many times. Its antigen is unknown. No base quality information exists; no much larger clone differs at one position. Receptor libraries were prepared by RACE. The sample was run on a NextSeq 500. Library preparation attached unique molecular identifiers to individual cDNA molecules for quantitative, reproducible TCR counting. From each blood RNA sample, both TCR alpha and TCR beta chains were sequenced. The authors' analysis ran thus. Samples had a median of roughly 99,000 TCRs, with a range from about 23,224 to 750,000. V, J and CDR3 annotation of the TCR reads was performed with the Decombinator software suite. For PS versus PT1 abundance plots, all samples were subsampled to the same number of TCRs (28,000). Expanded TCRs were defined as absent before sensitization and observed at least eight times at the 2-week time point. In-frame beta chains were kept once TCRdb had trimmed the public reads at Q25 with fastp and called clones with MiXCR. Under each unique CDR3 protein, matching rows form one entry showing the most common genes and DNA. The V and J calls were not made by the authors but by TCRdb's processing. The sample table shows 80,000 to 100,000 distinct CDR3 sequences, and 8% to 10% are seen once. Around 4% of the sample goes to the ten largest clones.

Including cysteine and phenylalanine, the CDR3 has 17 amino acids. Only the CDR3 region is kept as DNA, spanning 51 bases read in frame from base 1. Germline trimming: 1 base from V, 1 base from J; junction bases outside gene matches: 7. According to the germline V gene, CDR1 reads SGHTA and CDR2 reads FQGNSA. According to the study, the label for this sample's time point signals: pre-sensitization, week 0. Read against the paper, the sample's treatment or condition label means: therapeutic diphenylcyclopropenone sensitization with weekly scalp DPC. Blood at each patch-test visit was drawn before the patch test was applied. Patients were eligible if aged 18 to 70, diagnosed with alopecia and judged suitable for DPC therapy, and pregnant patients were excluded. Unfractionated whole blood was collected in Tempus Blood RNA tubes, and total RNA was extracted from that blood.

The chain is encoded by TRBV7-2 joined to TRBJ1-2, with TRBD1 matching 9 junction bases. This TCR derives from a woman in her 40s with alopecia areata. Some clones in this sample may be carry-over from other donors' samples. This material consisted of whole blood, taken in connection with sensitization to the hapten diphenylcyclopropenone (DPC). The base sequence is TGTGCCAGCAGCTTAGGTGAAACAGGGGGCGATAACTATGGCTACACCTTC. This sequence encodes CASSLGETGGDNYGYTF.